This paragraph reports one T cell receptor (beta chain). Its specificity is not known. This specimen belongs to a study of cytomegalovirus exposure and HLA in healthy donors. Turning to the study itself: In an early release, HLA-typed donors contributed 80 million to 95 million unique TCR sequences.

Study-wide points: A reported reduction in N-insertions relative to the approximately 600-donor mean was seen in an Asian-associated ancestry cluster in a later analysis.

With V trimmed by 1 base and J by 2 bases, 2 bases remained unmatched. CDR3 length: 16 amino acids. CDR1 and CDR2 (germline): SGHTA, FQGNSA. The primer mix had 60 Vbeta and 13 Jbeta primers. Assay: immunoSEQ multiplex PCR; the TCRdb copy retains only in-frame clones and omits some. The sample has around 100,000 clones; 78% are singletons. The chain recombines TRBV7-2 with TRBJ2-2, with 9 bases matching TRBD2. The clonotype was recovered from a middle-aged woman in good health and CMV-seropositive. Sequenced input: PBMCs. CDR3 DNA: TGTGCCAGCAGCTTAGGACTAGCGGTTAACACCGGGGAGCTGTTTTTT. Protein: CASSLGLAVNTGELFF.